Below, 28 T cell receptor beta chains from the same sample are listed, as sequenced in a study of beta chain features in type 1 diabetes. The isolated RNA, all of it, was reverse transcribed, so expressed TCRB transcripts were what got sequenced. The protocol was immunoSEQ multiplex PCR, while the TCRdb copy is restricted to in-frame clones and leaves out a portion. The table records 300,000 to 450,000 clones, 10% to 15% of them present only once. What was sequenced was naive CD4+ T cells from blood. These receptors were obtained from a man aged 18 to 29 in good health.

V usage is TRBV7-9 and J usage is TRBJ1-2; 7 bases are shared with TRBD1. Germline-derived CDR1 and CDR2 are SEHNR and FQNEAQ (reference sequence). The ends lost 5 bases at V and 6 bases at J; junction bases unmatched: 12. This CDR3 is built from 15 residues. In DNA, the CDR3 is TGTGCCAGCAGCGTTCCAGGACAGGAGAAAAATGGCTACACCTTC. This encodes CASSVPGQEKNGYTF.

V usage is TRBV5-1 and J usage is TRBJ2-7; 11 nucleotides align to TRBD2. Germline V lookup: CDR1 SGHRS, CDR2 YFSETQ. V lost 5 bases, J lost 0 bases, and 4 bases stayed unmatched. The CDR3 is 15 amino acids. The CDR3 loop reads CASRRTSGGSYEQYF. The CDR3 DNA is TGCGCCAGCAGGCGTACTAGCGGGGGCTCCTACGAGCAGTACTTC.

This clone turned up a few times. The chain recombines TRBV5-1 with TRBJ2-1; 11 nucleotides match TRBD2. Germline CDR1 reads SGHRS; CDR2 reads YFSETQ. V was pared by 1 base and J by 2 bases, with 5 bases of the junction left unmatched. The CDR3 is made up of 17 amino acids. The CDR3 loop is CASSLTSGSQTYNEQFF. The CDR3 nucleotides are TGCGCCAGCAGCTTGACTAGCGGGAGTCAGACCTACAATGAGCAGTTCTTC.

This clone was counted ten times or more. This chain connects TRBV28 to TRBJ2-6, with TRBD1 matching over 7 bases. V shed 8 bases, J shed 3 bases, and the junction held 4 bases outside the gene matches. The CDR3 contains 14 residues. Germline V gene data show CDR1 as MDHEN and CDR2 as SYDVKM. The CDR3 loop reads CASHYRGGANVLTF. DNA of the CDR3: TGTGCCAGCCACTACAGGGGTGGGGCCAACGTCCTGACTTTC.

The rearrangement joins TRBV15 to TRBJ2-1, with D possibly being TRBD1 (5 bases). This CDR3 comprises 14 residues. Trimming took 0 bases from V and 8 from J, leaving 11 bases between them. Germline V gene sequence: CDR1 LNHNV, CDR2 YYDKDF (reference sequence). Written as DNA, the CDR3 is TGTGCCACCAGCAGAGAGGGGCTAGTCTATGAGCAGTTCTTC. It translates to CATSREGLVYEQFF.

In this sample, this clone turned up a few times. J is TRBJ2-1 and V is TRBV29-1, with 7 bases matching TRBD1. Trimming at V came to 5 bases and at J to 0 bases, leaving 10 bases not matched to a gene. The CDR3 runs to 16 residues. Germline CDR1 reads SQVTM; CDR2 reads ANQGSEA. The CDR3, as DNA: TGCAGCGTTCTCCCCCTGACAGGGAGCTCCTACAATGAGCAGTTCTTC. Protein sequence: CSVLPLTGSSYNEQFF.

The rearrangement links TRBV19 to TRBJ2-7, with D possibly matching TRBD1 (5 bases). Germline CDR1 is LNHDA and CDR2 is SQIVND (reference sequence). Trimming removed 3 bases at V and 3 bases at J, with 12 bases between. CDR3 length: 14 amino acids. The CDR3 here is CASSIDQGVYEQYF. Written as DNA, the CDR3 is TGTGCCAGTAGTATCGATCAGGGTGTCTACGAGCAGTACTTC.

In DNA, the CDR3 is TGTGCCATCAGGGACAGGGTTTCGGACAATGAGCAGTTCTTC. Its protein is CAIRDRVSDNEQFF. The J gene is TRBJ2-1, the V gene TRBV10-3; 8 nucleotides agree with TRBD1. The V gene's germline CDR1 is ENHRY and CDR2 SYGVKD. The CDR3 is 14 amino acids. Unmatched junction bases numbered 6, after V lost 6 bases and J lost 5 bases.

This clone was seen more than once but under ten times. The J gene is TRBJ1-2, the V gene TRBV15; D is perhaps TRBD1 (6 bases). Per germline, CDR1 LNHNV and CDR2 YYDKDF (reference sequence). Trimming took off 3 bases at V and 8 bases at J, with 19 bases between the two ends. This CDR3 comprises 15 residues. The CDR3 loop is CATSRDLATGQGYTF. The CDR3 DNA is TGTGCCACCAGCAGGGATTTAGCAACAGGGCAGGGCTACACCTTC.

This clone was counted between two and nine times. Other DNA sequences in the sample encode the same CDR3. The V and J genes are TRBV28 and TRBJ2-7, with D perhaps TRBD1 (6 bases). This CDR3 region has 12 residues. V lost 8 bases and J lost 3, with 11 bases in between. Germline-derived CDR1 and CDR2 are MDHEN and SYDVKM. The CDR3 region is CASSRQVYEQYF. As DNA, the CDR3 is TGTGCCAGCTCGAGACAGGTCTACGAGCAGTACTTC.

This clone was picked up a small number of times. This rearrangement joins TRBV7-9 to TRBJ2-1, with 10 bases identical to TRBD2. Germline V CDR1 and CDR2: SEHNR, FQNEAQ (reference sequence). This CDR3 is 15 amino acids long. The V gene end was trimmed by 7 bases and the J gene end by 1 base; junction bases not matched to a gene: 4. This chain's CDR3 is CASIHSGGSYNEQFF. DNA for the CDR3: TGTGCCAGCATCCATAGCGGGGGGTCCTACAATGAGCAGTTCTTC.

The rearrangement uses TRBV7-8 and TRBJ1-1, with D possibly being TRBD1 (6 bases). The V end was cut by 5 bases, the J end by 10 bases, with 17 bases between. This CDR3 is built from 13 residues. Germline CDR1 and CDR2: SGHVS and FQNEAQ. The CDR3 region is CASSPTASGVAFF. In DNA, the CDR3 is TGTGCCAGCAGCCCAACAGCGTCAGGGGTAGCTTTCTTT.

This clone came up a few times. The V call is TRBV5-5, the J call TRBJ1-6; weak D call: TRBD1 (6 bases). Germline-derived CDR1 and CDR2 are SGHKS and YYEKEE (reference sequence). The CDR3 covers 14 residues. V was pared by 0 bases and J by 8 bases, with 9 bases between. CDR3 sequence: CASSLDRTDSPLHF. In DNA form, the CDR3 reads TGTGCCAGCAGCTTGGACAGGACAGATTCACCCCTCCACTTT.

This sequence joins TRBV29-1 and TRBJ2-7; the match to TRBD2 covers 9 bases. Trimming took 3 bases from V and 2 from J; bases not matched to a gene: 11. From germline, CDR1 is SQVTM and CDR2 ANQGSEA. The CDR3 has 16 amino acids. The CDR3 loop reads CSVDGGEAGGTYEQYF. As DNA, the CDR3 is TGCAGCGTTGATGGCGGGGAAGCGGGAGGTACCTACGAGCAGTACTTC.

V is TRBV5-4 and J is TRBJ1-5, with 7 positions matching TRBD1. The germline V gene encodes CDR1 SGHNT and CDR2 YYREEE (reference sequence). V gave up 3 bases and J gave up 3 bases; unmatched junction bases: 3. CDR3 length: 14 amino acids. The CDR3 DNA sequence: TGTGCCAGCAGCTCCGGGACAGTCAATCAGCCCCAGCATTTT. Amino acid sequence: CASSSGTVNQPQHF.

V and J are TRBV15 and TRBJ2-3, with TRBD2 matching 10 bases. The germline gives CDR1 LNHNV, CDR2 YYDKDF (reference sequence). This CDR3 spans 16 amino acids. V dropped 3 bases and J dropped 2; count of bases not matched to a gene: 5. Here the CDR3 reads CATSRVAGGFTDTQYF. For the CDR3, the DNA is TGTGCCACCAGCAGGGTAGCGGGGGGATTCACAGATACGCAGTATTTT.

The rearrangement uses TRBV7-9 and TRBJ1-2; the D is unclear. The CDR3 covers 14 residues. In germline, CDR1 is SEHNR, CDR2 FQNEAQ (reference sequence). Deletions cut 0 bases from V and 8 bases from J, with 13 bases between. CDR3 sequence: CASSLAQQYRGYTF. The CDR3 DNA sequence: TGTGCCAGCAGCTTAGCGCAACAGTATAGAGGCTACACCTTC.

The table lists this clone with a few counts. The chain employs TRBV5-4 and TRBJ1-5; D is unclear. The CDR3 is 16 amino acids. Trimming left V 0 bases short and J 3 bases short, with 13 bases between. Germline assignment: CDR1 SGHNT and CDR2 YYREEE (reference sequence). The CDR3 loop reads CASSLGPSGLNQPQHF. CDR3 coding DNA: TGTGCCAGCAGCTTGGGACCCTCAGGACTCAATCAGCCCCAGCATTTT.

This clone came up a few times. This chain joins TRBV7-2 and TRBJ1-2; perhaps TRBD1 as D (6 bases). Trimming shortened V by 5 bases and J by 4 bases, and 17 bases separated the two germline ends. Germline V CDR1 and CDR2: SGHTA, FQGNSA. There are 15 residues in the CDR3. Written as DNA, the CDR3 is TGTGCCAGCAGCCCAGACGGGGGGCAGGGCTATGGCTACACCTTC. Translated: CASSPDGGQGYGYTF.

The V call is TRBV18, the J call TRBJ2-7, with a tentative D call TRBD2 (5 bases). The ends were cut back, 2 bases at V and 2 bases at J, with 13 bases in the middle. The CDR3 extends over 15 amino acids. Germline CDR1 KGHSH, CDR2 LQKENI. The CDR3: CASSPFGSGTYEQYF. CDR3 sequence (DNA): TGTGCCAGCTCACCATTTGGCTCGGGGACCTACGAGCAGTACTTC. Full variable domain (outside the CDR3, taken from reference TRBV18 and TRBJ2-7): NAGVMQNPRHLVRRRGQEARLRCSPMKGHSHVYWYRQLPEEGLKFMVYLQKENIIDESGMPKERFSAEFPKEGPSILRIQQVVRGDSAAYFCASSPFGSGTYEQYFGPGTRLTVT.

This sequence joins TRBV29-1 and TRBJ2-5; D is unresolved. V was trimmed by 2 bases and J by 2 bases, leaving 3 bases between them. The germline V gene has CDR1 SQVTM and CDR2 ANQGSEA. The CDR3 loop spans 11 amino acids. The CDR3 loop reads CSVEPQETQYF. CDR3 coding DNA: TGCAGCGTTGAACCTCAAGAGACCCAGTACTTC.

The rearrangement links TRBV13 to TRBJ1-1; TRBD1 matches 7 bases. The ends lost 5 bases at V and 1 base at J; junction bases unmatched: 13. Germline values: CDR1 PRHDT, CDR2 FYEKMQ (reference sequence). The CDR3 has 17 residues. This chain's CDR3 is CASSGLRRGHTNTEAFF. Here the CDR3 DNA reads TGTGCCAGCAGCGGACTCAGAAGGGGGCACACGAACACTGAAGCTTTCTTT.

This chain uses TRBV7-2 with TRBJ2-5, with 8 positions matching TRBD1. V lost 5 bases, J lost 3 bases, and 5 bases stayed unmatched. Germline CDR1 SGHTA, CDR2 FQGNSA. The CDR3 runs to 14 residues. The CDR3 nucleotides read TGTGCCAGCAGCCAGGGACAGGTGAAAGAGACCCAGTACTTC. Translation: CASSQGQVKETQYF.

This clone turned up a few times. The chain couples TRBV30 to TRBJ1-2; 8 nucleotides match TRBD1. The V segment lost 2 bases and the J segment 4 bases; nucleotides outside the gene matches: 9. Germline values: CDR1 GTSNPN, CDR2 SVGIG (reference sequence). The CDR3 extends over 15 amino acids. CDR3: CAWSSTGGLSYGYTF. CDR3 nucleotide sequence: TGTGCCTGGAGTTCCACAGGGGGTCTTAGCTATGGCTACACCTTC.

The rearrangement links TRBV6-6 to TRBJ2-5; 8 nucleotides line up with TRBD2. Germline-derived CDR1 and CDR2 are MNHNY and SVGAGI (reference sequence). Losses at the gene ends were 8 bases for V and 4 bases for J; bases not matched to a gene: 6. This CDR3 region has 13 residues. The CDR3 sequence is CASHELAGETQYF. The CDR3 coding sequence is TGTGCCAGCCACGAGCTAGCGGGAGAGACCCAGTACTTC.

This clone was observed a few times. CDR3 nucleotide sequence: TGTGCCAGTAGTAGGTCAGGGGGCACCTACGAGCAGTACTTC. It encodes CASSRSGGTYEQYF. V usage is TRBV19 and J usage is TRBJ2-7; 8 positions agree with TRBD1. The CDR3 runs 14 residues. The V gene end was trimmed by 4 bases and the J gene end by 2 bases; junction bases not matched to a gene: 4. Germline V gives CDR1 LNHDA, CDR2 SQIVND (reference sequence).

The chain is built from TRBV5-4 and TRBJ2-1, with 14 bases identical to TRBD2. The CDR3 has 16 residues. CDR1 and CDR2 from the germline V gene are SGHNT and YYREEE (reference sequence). The J segment lost 10 bases and the V segment lost 4 bases, leaving 10 bases of the junction unmatched. The CDR3 loop reads CASSPTSGRAPGEQFF. The CDR3 DNA reads as TGTGCCAGCAGCCCGACTAGCGGGAGGGCTCCCGGAGAGCAGTTCTTC.

This chain links TRBV29-1 with TRBJ2-7; 7 bases are shared with TRBD1. V trimming: 5 bases; J trimming: 4 bases; junction bases outside the gene matches: 11. This CDR3 region has 14 residues. The V gene's germline CDR1 is SQVTM and CDR2 ANQGSEA. CDR3 nucleotide sequence: TGCAGCGTTCGTAAAGCAGGGGGTGGATACGAGCAGTACTTC. This sequence encodes CSVRKAGGGYEQYF.